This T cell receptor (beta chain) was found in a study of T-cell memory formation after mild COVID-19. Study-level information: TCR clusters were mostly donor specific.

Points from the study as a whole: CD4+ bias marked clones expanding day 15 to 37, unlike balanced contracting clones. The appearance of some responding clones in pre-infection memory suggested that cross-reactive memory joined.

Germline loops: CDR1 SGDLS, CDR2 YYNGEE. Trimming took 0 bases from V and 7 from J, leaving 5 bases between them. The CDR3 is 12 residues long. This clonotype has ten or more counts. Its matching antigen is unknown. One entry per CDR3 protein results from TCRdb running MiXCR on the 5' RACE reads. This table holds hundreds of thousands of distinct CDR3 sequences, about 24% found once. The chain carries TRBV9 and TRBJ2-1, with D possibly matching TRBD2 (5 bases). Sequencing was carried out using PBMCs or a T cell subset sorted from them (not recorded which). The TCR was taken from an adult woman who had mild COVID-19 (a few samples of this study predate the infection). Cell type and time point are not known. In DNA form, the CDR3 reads TGTGCCAGCAGCGTAGCGGGGAATGAGCAGTTCTTC. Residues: CASSVAGNEQFF.